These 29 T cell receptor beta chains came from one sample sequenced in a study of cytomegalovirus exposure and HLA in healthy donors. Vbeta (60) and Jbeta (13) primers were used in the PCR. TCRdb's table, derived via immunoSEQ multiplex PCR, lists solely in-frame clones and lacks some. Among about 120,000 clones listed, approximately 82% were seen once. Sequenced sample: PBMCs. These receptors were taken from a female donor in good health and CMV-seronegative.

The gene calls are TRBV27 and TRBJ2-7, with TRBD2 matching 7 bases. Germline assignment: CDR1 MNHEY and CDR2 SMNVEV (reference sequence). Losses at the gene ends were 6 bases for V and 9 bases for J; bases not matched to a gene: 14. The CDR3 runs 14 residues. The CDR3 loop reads CASSPGLVGFVQYF. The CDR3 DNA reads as TGTGCCAGCAGCCCCGGACTAGTTGGTTTCGTGCAGTACTTC.

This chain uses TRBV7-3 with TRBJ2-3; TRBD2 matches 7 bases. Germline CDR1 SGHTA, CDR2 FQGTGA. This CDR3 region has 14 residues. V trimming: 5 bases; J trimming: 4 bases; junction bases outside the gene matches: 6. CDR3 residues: CASSPLAGADTQYF. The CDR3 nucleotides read TGTGCCAGCAGCCCACTGGCGGGGGCAGATACGCAGTATTTT.

The CDR3 sequence is CASRTPNSPLHF. The CDR3, as DNA: TGTGCCAGCAGGACACCGAATTCACCCCTCCACTTT. The chain is built from TRBV27 and TRBJ1-6; D remains ambiguous. The CDR3 is made up of 12 amino acids. From germline, CDR1 is MNHEY and CDR2 SMNVEV (reference sequence). V was trimmed by 6 bases and J by 7 bases, leaving 7 bases between them.

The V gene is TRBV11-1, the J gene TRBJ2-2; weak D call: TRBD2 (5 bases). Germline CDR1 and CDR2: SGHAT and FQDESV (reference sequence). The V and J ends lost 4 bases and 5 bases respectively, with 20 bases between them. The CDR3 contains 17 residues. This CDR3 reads CASSSRGLQFATGELFF. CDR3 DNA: TGTGCCAGCAGCTCCAGAGGGTTACAGTTCGCGACCGGGGAGCTGTTTTTT.

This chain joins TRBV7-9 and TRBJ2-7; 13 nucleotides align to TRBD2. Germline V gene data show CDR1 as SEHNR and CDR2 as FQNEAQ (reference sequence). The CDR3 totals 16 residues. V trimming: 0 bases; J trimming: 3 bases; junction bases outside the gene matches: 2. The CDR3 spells CASSLAGLAGNYEQYF. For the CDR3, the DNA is TGTGCCAGCAGCTTAGCGGGACTAGCGGGAAACTACGAGCAGTACTTC.

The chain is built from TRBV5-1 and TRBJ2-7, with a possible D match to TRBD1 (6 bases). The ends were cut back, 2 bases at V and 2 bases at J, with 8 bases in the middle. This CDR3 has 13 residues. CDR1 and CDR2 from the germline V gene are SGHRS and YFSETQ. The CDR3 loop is CASSFPGAYEQYF. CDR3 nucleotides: TGCGCCAGCAGCTTCCCAGGGGCCTACGAGCAGTACTTC.

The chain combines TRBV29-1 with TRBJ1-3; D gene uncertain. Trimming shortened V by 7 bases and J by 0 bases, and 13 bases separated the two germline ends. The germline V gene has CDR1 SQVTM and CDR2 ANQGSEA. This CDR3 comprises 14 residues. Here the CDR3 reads CSALYRNSGNTIYF. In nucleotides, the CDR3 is TGCAGCGCACTTTACAGAAACTCTGGAAACACCATATATTTT.

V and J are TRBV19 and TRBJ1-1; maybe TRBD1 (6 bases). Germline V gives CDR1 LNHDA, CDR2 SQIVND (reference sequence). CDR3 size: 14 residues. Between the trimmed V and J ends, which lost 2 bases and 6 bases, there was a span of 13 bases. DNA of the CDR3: TGTGCCAGTAGTATACCGGGGCAGGGGTCTGAAGCTTTCTTT. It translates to CASSIPGQGSEAFF.

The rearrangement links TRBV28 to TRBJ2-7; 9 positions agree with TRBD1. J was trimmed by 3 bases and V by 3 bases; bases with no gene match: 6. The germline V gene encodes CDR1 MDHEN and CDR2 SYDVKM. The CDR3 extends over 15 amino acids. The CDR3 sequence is CASSLAGTGNYEQYF. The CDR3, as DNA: TGTGCCAGCAGTTTGGCCGGGACAGGGAACTACGAGCAGTACTTC.

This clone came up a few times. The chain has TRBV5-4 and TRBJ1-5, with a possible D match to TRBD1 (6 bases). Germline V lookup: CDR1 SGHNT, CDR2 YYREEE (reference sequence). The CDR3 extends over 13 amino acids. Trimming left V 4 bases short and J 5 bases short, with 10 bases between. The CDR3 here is CASSTRQDQPQHF. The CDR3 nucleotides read TGTGCCAGCAGCACTCGACAGGATCAGCCCCAGCATTTT.

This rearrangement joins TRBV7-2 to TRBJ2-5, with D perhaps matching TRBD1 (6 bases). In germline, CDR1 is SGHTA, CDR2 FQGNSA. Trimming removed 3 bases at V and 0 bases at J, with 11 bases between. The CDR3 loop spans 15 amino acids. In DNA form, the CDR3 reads TGTGCCAGCAGCTTTTGGGGGCGCGACCAAGAGACCCAGTACTTC. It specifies CASSFWGRDQETQYF.

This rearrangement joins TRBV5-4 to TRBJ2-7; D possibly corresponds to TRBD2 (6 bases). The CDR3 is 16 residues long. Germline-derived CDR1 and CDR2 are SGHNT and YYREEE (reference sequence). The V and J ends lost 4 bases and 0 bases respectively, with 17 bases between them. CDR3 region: CASSDQRAGNSYEQYF. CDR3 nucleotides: TGTGCCAGCAGCGATCAGCGGGCGGGTAACTCCTACGAGCAGTACTTC.

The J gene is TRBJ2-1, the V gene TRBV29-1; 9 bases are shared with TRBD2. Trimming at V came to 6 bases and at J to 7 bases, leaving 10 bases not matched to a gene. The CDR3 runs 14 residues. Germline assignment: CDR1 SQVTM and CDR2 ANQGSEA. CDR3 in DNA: TGCAGCGTCCTTATTAGCGGGAGCCAAAATGAGCAGTTCTTC. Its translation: CSVLISGSQNEQFF.

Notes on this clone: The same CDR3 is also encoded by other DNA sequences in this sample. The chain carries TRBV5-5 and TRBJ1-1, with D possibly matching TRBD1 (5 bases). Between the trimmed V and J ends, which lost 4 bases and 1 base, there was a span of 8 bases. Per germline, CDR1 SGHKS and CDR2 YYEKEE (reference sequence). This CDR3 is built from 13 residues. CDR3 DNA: TGTGCCAGCAGCCTGGACACGAACACTGAAGCTTTCTTT. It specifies CASSLDTNTEAFF.

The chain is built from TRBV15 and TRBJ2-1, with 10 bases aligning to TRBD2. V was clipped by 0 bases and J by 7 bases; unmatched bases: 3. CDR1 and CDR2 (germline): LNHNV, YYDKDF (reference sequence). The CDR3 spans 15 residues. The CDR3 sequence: CATSRESSGRNEQFF. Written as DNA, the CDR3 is TGTGCCACCAGCAGAGAGTCTAGCGGGAGAAATGAGCAGTTCTTC.

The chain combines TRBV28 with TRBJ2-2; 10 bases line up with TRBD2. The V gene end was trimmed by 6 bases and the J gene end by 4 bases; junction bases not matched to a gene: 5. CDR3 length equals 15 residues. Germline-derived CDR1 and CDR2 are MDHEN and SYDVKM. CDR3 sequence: CASSKLAGLTGELFF. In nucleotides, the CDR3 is TGTGCCAGCAGCAAACTAGCGGGACTCACCGGGGAGCTGTTTTTT.

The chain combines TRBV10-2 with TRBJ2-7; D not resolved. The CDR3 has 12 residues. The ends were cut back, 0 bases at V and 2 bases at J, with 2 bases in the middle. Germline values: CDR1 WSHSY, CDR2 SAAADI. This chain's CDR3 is CASSESTYEQYF. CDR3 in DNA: TGCGCCAGCAGTGAGTCTACCTACGAGCAGTACTTC.

The CDR3 region is CASSLYSSGELFF. The CDR3 DNA reads as TGTGCCAGCAGTTTGTACAGCAGCGGGGAGCTGTTTTTT. This sequence joins TRBV28 and TRBJ2-2; D is undetermined. The germline CDR1 and CDR2 sequences are MDHEN and SYDVKM. The CDR3 runs to 13 residues. Trimming cost V 3 bases and J 7 bases, with 9 bases left between them.

The CDR3: CASSVGTGPTDEQFF. CDR3 nucleotide sequence: TGTGCCAGCAGCGTAGGCACAGGGCCGACGGATGAGCAGTTCTTC. The V call is TRBV9, the J call TRBJ2-1; possible D gene TRBD1, 6 bases. Per germline, CDR1 SGDLS and CDR2 YYNGEE. The V end lost 0 bases, the J end lost 8 bases, and 15 bases lay between the germline ends. This CDR3 has 15 residues.

CDR3 DNA sequence: TGTGCCAGCAGTCGGGGGGGGACTAGCACAGATACGCAGTATTTT. Translation: CASSRGGTSTDTQYF. The rearrangement links TRBV28 to TRBJ2-3; 8 bases are a match to TRBD2. The CDR3 has 15 amino acids. Per germline, CDR1 MDHEN and CDR2 SYDVKM. Trimming at V came to 5 bases and at J to 0 bases, leaving 4 bases not matched to a gene.

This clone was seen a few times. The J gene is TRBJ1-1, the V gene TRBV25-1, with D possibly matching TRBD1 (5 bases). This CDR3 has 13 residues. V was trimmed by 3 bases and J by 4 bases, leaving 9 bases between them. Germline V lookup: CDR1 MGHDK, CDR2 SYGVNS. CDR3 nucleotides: TGTGCCAGCAGTGAGGAGGGGTTCACTGAAGCTTTCTTT. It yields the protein CASSEEGFTEAFF. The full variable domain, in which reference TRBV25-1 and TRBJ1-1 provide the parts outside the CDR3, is EADIYQTPRYLVIGTGKKITLECSQTMGHDKMYWYQQDPGMELHLIHYSYGVNSTEKGDLSSESTVSRIRTEHFPLTLESARPSHTSQYLCASSEEGFTEAFFGQGTRLTVV.

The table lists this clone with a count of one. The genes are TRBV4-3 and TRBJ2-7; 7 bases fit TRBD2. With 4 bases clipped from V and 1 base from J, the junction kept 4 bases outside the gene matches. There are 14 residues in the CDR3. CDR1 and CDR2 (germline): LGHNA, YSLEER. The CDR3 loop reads CASSLWEGSYEQYF. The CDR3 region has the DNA TGCGCCAGCAGCCTTTGGGAGGGGTCCTACGAGCAGTACTTC.

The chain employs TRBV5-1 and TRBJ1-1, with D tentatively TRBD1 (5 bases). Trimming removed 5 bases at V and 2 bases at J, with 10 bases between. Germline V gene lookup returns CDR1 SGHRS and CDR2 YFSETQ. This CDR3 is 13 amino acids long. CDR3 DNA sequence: TGCGCCAGCAGGGACATAAGAAACACTGAAGCTTTCTTT. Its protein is CASRDIRNTEAFF.

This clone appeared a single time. CDR3 loop: CASSVAGQSNYGYTF. The CDR3 DNA sequence: TGTGCCAGCAGCGTAGCTGGGCAATCTAACTATGGCTACACCTTC. The chain recombines TRBV9 with TRBJ1-2; D uncertain. CDR3 length equals 15 residues. The V gene's germline CDR1 is SGDLS and CDR2 YYNGEE. V lost 0 bases, J lost 0 bases, and 9 bases lay in between.

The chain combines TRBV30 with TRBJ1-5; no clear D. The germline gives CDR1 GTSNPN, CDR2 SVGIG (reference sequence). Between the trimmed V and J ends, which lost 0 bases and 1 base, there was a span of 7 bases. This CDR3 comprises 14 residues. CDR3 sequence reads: CAWSVGGSNQPQHF. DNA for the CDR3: TGTGCCTGGAGTGTAGGAGGGAGCAATCAGCCCCAGCATTTT.

The CDR3 DNA follows: TGTGCCAGTAGGGGGCTAGCGGGAGCCCCCTTTCAGTACTTC. The encoded protein is CASRGLAGAPFQYF. The gene calls are TRBV19 and TRBJ2-4, with 10 positions matching TRBD2. V lost 6 bases, J lost 11 bases, and 10 bases stayed unmatched. CDR1 is LNHDA, CDR2 SQIVND, per germline (reference sequence). This CDR3 contains 14 residues.

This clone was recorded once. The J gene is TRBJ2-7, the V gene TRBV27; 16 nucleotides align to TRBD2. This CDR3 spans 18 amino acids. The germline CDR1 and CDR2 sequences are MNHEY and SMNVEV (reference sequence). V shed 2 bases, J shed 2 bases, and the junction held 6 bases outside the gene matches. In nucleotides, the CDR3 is TGTGCCAGCAGTTTAAGGGGTGGGACTAGCGGGAGGGCCTACGAGCAGTACTTC. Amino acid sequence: CASSLRGGTSGRAYEQYF.

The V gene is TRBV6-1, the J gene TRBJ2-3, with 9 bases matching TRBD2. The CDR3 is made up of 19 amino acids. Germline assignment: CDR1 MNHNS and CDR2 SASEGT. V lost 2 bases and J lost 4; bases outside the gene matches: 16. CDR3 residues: CASSERFYFWREGADTQYF. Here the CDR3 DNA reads TGTGCCAGCAGTGAAAGGTTTTATTTTTGGCGGGAGGGTGCAGATACGCAGTATTTT.

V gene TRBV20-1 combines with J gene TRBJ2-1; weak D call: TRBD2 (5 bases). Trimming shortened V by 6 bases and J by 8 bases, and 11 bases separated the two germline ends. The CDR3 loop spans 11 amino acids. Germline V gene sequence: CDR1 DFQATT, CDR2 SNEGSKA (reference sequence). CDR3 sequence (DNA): TGCAGTGCGCTTAAGGGAGATGAGCAGTTCTTC. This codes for CSALKGDEQFF.